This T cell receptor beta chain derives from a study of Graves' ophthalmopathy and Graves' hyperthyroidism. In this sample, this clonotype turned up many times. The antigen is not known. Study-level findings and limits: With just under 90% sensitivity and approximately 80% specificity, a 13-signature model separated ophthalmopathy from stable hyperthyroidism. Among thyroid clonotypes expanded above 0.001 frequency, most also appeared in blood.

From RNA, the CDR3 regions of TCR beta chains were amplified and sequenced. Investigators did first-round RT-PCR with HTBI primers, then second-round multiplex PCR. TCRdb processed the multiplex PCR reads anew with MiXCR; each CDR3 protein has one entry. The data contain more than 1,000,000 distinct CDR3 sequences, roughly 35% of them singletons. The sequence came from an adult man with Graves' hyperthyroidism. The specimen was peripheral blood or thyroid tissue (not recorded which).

For the CDR3, the DNA is TGTGCCAGCAGCGTAGGGGACTTCACCTCCTACGAGCAGTACTTC. Translating gives CASSVGDFTSYEQYF. The chain recombines TRBV9 with TRBJ2-7; a possible D gene is TRBD2 (6 bases). Germline CDR1 reads SGDLS; CDR2 reads YYNGEE. The CDR3 is 15 residues long. V was clipped by 0 bases and J by 0 bases, with 10 bases between them.